This record covers a single T cell receptor (beta chain). Trimming took 4 bases from V and 3 from J; bases not matched to a gene: 5. The germline CDR1 and CDR2 sequences are MDHEN and SYDVKM. The CDR3 runs to 15 residues. Described time point: pretreatment peripheral blood. This entry comes from a study of PD-L1 blockade in urothelial cancer. Study-level information: Patients' atezolizumab regimen, 1,200 mg intravenously every 3 weeks, began in about 2014.

Profiling relied on immunoSEQ multiplex PCR, and the TCRdb table lists in-frame clones only, not all of them. This table holds 49,000 or so clones, 60% to 85% found once. Sample: PBMCs, taken around atezolizumab (anti-PD-L1) treatment. This receptor was taken from a man in his 70s with urothelial cancer. The chain uses TRBV28 and TRBJ2-2, with 7 positions matching TRBD2. DNA for the CDR3: TGTGCCAGCAGTTGGGCGGGAGAAGACACCGGGGAGCTGTTTTTT. Residues: CASSWAGEDTGELFF.